A selection of T cell receptor beta chains follows, all from one sample in a study of T cell responses to AZD1222 COVID-19 vaccine. The data were produced by immunoSEQ multiplex PCR, yet TCRdb's version contains in-frame clones alone and is incomplete. This sample has 85,000 to 110,000 clones, with around nine tenths found just once. Here the sequenced sample was peripheral blood, taken on day 0 of AZD1222 vaccination. The receptors stem from an adult in good health. Both conserved end residues are part of each CDR3. Each record gives: CDR3 protein, CDR3 DNA, J gene, D gene, clone size, V gene. The D gene is left open where the match is weak. Only some rows state a clone size, as once, few, many or a class for expanded clones.

CDR3: CASSPRDTSYEQYF
DNA: TGTGCCAGCAGCCCACGGGACACCTCCTACGAGCAGTACTTC
J: TRBJ2-7
D: .
size: .
V: TRBV27

CDR3: CASSRTSSPNTGELFF
DNA: TGTGCCAGTAGTAGAACTAGCTCCCCGAACACCGGGGAGCTGTTTTTT
J: TRBJ2-2
D: .
size: .
V: TRBV19

CDR3: CASSFSGREQYF
DNA: TGTGCCAGCAGTTTCTCAGGGCGCGAGCAGTACTTC
J: TRBJ2-7
D: .
size: .
V: TRBV6-2/TRBV6-3

CDR3: CASSVVGYTGELFF
DNA: TGTGCCAGCAGCGTAGTCGGGTACACCGGGGAGCTGTTTTTT
J: TRBJ2-2
D: .
size: .
V: TRBV9

CDR3: CASSSRPGAGGKFF
DNA: TGTGCCAGCAGTTCGAGACCTGGGGCGGGAGGGAAGTTCTTC
J: TRBJ2-1
D: TRBD2
size: .
V: TRBV6-2/TRBV6-3

CDR3: CASSLRTGNYEQYF
DNA: TGTGCCAGCAGTCTGCGGACAGGGAACTACGAGCAGTACTTC
J: TRBJ2-7
D: TRBD1
size: .
V: TRBV28

CDR3: CASRPGGSSNQPQHF
DNA: TGTGCCAGCAGGCCCGGGGGGAGTAGCAATCAGCCCCAGCATTTT
J: TRBJ1-5
D: .
size: once
V: TRBV6-5

CDR3: CTSSPTSGIYNEQFF
DNA: TGTACCAGCAGTCCCACTAGCGGGATTTACAATGAGCAGTTCTTC
J: TRBJ2-1
D: TRBD2
size: .
V: TRBV5-4

CDR3: CASSVAGWYEQFF
DNA: TGTGCCAGCAGTGTGGCGGGGTGGTATGAGCAGTTCTTC
J: TRBJ2-1
D: .
size: .
V: TRBV25-1

CDR3: CASGAGGLGELFF
DNA: TGTGCCAGTGGGGCAGGGGGTTTAGGGGAGCTGTTTTTT
J: TRBJ2-2
D: TRBD1
size: .
V: TRBV19

CDR3: CASSLRGTDDAEQFF
DNA: TGTGCCAGCAGCTTGAGGGGGACAGACGATGCTGAGCAGTTCTTC
J: TRBJ2-1
D: TRBD1
size: .
V: TRBV5-5

CDR3: CASSVGLGRGMDGYTF
DNA: TGTGCCAGCAGCGTAGGTCTAGGTAGGGGAATGGATGGCTACACCTTC
J: TRBJ1-2
D: .
size: .
V: TRBV9

CDR3: CASSRLGPYEQYF
DNA: TGTGCCAGCAGCCGTTTAGGCCCCTACGAGCAGTACTTC
J: TRBJ2-7
D: .
size: few
V: TRBV12-3/TRBV12-4

CDR3: CASSPTSRHYNEQFF
DNA: TGTGCCAGCAGCCCGACTAGCAGACACTACAATGAGCAGTTCTTC
J: TRBJ2-1
D: TRBD2
size: .
V: TRBV28

CDR3: CSVAEQEQYF
DNA: TGCAGTGTCGCCGAGCAGGAGCAGTACTTC
J: TRBJ2-7
D: .
size: .
V: TRBV20-1

CDR3: CASSLGGTSGAYEQYF
DNA: TGTGCCAGCAGCTTAGGAGGTACTAGCGGGGCTTACGAGCAGTACTTC
J: TRBJ2-7
D: TRBD2
size: .
V: TRBV7-6

CDR3: CASRIRSTGELFF
DNA: TGTGCCAGCAGGATCAGGAGCACCGGGGAGCTGTTTTTT
J: TRBJ2-2
D: .
size: .
V: TRBV6-5

CDR3: CASRRMGGSPLHF
DNA: TGTGCCAGCAGGCGTATGGGGGGGTCACCCCTCCACTTT
J: TRBJ1-6
D: .
size: .
V: TRBV12-3/TRBV12-4

CDR3: CASSYSGTETYEQYF
DNA: TGTGCCAGCAGTTACTCTGGGACCGAAACCTACGAGCAGTACTTC
J: TRBJ2-7
D: .
size: .
V: TRBV6-5

CDR3: CASSLISPQYEQYF
DNA: TGTGCCAGCAGCTTAATTAGCCCTCAGTACGAGCAGTACTTC
J: TRBJ2-7
D: .
size: .
V: TRBV7-2

CDR3: CASSYSITPTGPIINYGYTF
DNA: TGTGCCAGCAGTTACTCGATCACGCCGACAGGACCAATTATTAACTATGGCTACACCTTC
J: TRBJ1-2
D: .
size: .
V: TRBV6-2/TRBV6-3

CDR3: CASSFIAASTDTQYF
DNA: TGTGCCAGCAGTTTTATAGCGGCTAGCACAGATACGCAGTATTTT
J: TRBJ2-3
D: .
size: .
V: TRBV27

CDR3: CATQREGGINQPQHF
DNA: TGTGCCACCCAGAGGGAGGGCGGGATAAATCAGCCCCAGCATTTT
J: TRBJ1-5
D: .
size: .
V: TRBV27

CDR3: CASSSGQGNTIYF
DNA: TGTGCCAGCAGCTCCGGACAGGGAAACACCATATATTTT
J: TRBJ1-3
D: .
size: once
V: TRBV5-7

CDR3: CATSRVASMNTEAFF
DNA: TGTGCCACCAGCAGAGTTGCCTCTATGAACACTGAAGCTTTCTTT
J: TRBJ1-1
D: .
size: .
V: TRBV15

CDR3: CASSFRQGAGSWTEAFF
DNA: TGTGCCAGCAGCTTCCGACAGGGGGCTGGGTCGTGGACTGAAGCTTTCTTT
J: TRBJ1-1
D: TRBD1
size: .
V: TRBV7-2

CDR3: CASSVVAGGVGELFF
DNA: TGTGCCAGCAGCGTAGTAGCGGGAGGAGTCGGGGAGCTGTTTTTT
J: TRBJ2-2
D: TRBD2
size: .
V: TRBV9

CDR3: CASITKGRITYGYTF
DNA: TGTGCCAGCATAACAAAAGGCAGGATCACCTATGGCTACACCTTC
J: TRBJ1-2
D: .
size: once
V: TRBV6-6

CDR3: CASSLGISGYGYTF
DNA: TGTGCCAGCAGCTTAGGGATTTCGGGCTATGGCTACACCTTC
J: TRBJ1-2
D: .
size: .
V: TRBV7-2

CDR3: CATRYEGAGDEKLFF
DNA: TGTGCCACCAGATACGAGGGGGCGGGGGACGAAAAACTGTTTTTT
J: TRBJ1-4
D: TRBD1
size: .
V: TRBV15

CDR3: CATSDLGGSEQFF
DNA: TGTGCCACCAGTGATTTGGGGGGATCCGAGCAGTTCTTC
J: TRBJ2-1
D: .
size: .
V: TRBV24-1

CDR3: CASSVGGPDWYEQYF
DNA: TGTGCCAGCAGCGTAGGGGGTCCAGATTGGTACGAGCAGTACTTC
J: TRBJ2-7
D: .
size: .
V: TRBV9

CDR3: CASSQRGPSSDEQFF
DNA: TGCGCCAGCAGCCAGCGGGGCCCTTCATCGGATGAGCAGTTCTTC
J: TRBJ2-1
D: TRBD2
size: .
V: TRBV5-1